Shown below are 18 T cell receptor beta chains from a single sample sequenced in a study of T-cell memory formation after mild COVID-19. Each CDR3 protein is one row after TCRdb ran MiXCR on the 5' RACE reads. Of a few hundred thousand distinct CDR3 sequences listed, about 16% are singletons. The material sequenced was PBMCs or a T cell subset sorted from them (not recorded which). Receptor source: a young man who had mild COVID-19 (a few samples of this study predate the infection). Cell type and time point are not known.

In its sample, this clonotype was seen a few times. The V and J genes are TRBV7-9 and TRBJ2-1, with TRBD2 matching over 11 bases. This CDR3 contains 18 residues. V gave up 1 base and J gave up 4 bases; unmatched junction bases: 9. Germline V CDR1 and CDR2: SEHNR, FQNEAQ (reference sequence). This CDR3 reads CASSLEWASGGLYNEQFF. In nucleotides, the CDR3 is TGTGCCAGCAGCTTAGAGTGGGCTAGCGGGGGGCTATACAATGAGCAGTTCTTC.

Only a few counts were recorded for this clonotype. The rearrangement uses TRBV30 and TRBJ2-3, with a tentative D call TRBD1 (6 bases). This CDR3 has 14 residues. Trimming removed 2 bases from V and 5 bases from J, with 14 bases in between. The germline V gene has CDR1 GTSNPN and CDR2 SVGIG (reference sequence). The CDR3 DNA follows: TGTGCCTGGAGTCTCCGACAGGCGGGAGATACGCAGTATTTT. Amino acid sequence: CAWSLRQAGDTQYF.

The chain carries TRBV9 and TRBJ2-3; perhaps TRBD2 as D (7 bases). The CDR3 extends over 14 amino acids. Trimming removed 7 bases from V and 2 bases from J, with 14 bases in between. Per the germline V gene, CDR1 is SGDLS and CDR2 is YYNGEE. This CDR3 is CASAGEGDTDTQYF. CDR3 nucleotides: TGTGCCAGCGCGGGGGAGGGGGACACAGATACGCAGTATTTT.

This clonotype has at least ten counts. The J gene is TRBJ2-3, the V gene TRBV6-1; D might be TRBD2 (6 bases). This CDR3 comprises 14 residues. Per germline, CDR1 MNHNS and CDR2 SASEGT. Between the trimmed V and J ends, which lost 3 bases and 2 bases, there was a span of 9 bases. The CDR3 DNA follows: TGTGCCAGCAGTGAGGAGGGGCCCACAGATACGCAGTATTTT. Residues: CASSEEGPTDTQYF.

There are a few counts of this clonotype. The chain's CDR3 is CASSEDRITDTQYF. The DNA for the CDR3 is TGTGCCAGCAGTGAAGATCGGATCACAGATACGCAGTATTTT. The chain uses TRBV6-1 and TRBJ2-3; the D is unclear. CDR1 MNHNS and CDR2 SASEGT come from the germline V gene. This CDR3 has 14 residues. V was shortened by 1 base and J by 2 bases, with 7 bases between the two germline ends.

The rearrangement links TRBV7-2 to TRBJ2-2; D possibly corresponds to TRBD2 (6 bases). Deletions cut 6 bases from V and 9 bases from J, with 8 bases between. Germline V gene lookup returns CDR1 SGHTA and CDR2 FQGNSA. The CDR3 runs to 11 residues. CDR3 residues: CASRLARELFF. CDR3 sequence (DNA): TGTGCCAGCAGACTAGCCCGGGAGCTGTTTTTT.

This clonotype was counted only a few times. The chain recombines TRBV5-1 with TRBJ1-1; D unresolved. The CDR3 loop spans 13 amino acids. With 0 bases removed from V and 5 bases from J, the gap between germline ends came to 8 bases. Germline V gene data show CDR1 as SGHRS and CDR2 as YFSETQ. The CDR3 sequence: CASSLAMGTEAFF. The CDR3 nucleotides read TGCGCCAGCAGCTTGGCCATGGGGACTGAAGCTTTCTTT.

V and J are TRBV7-2 and TRBJ2-7; perhaps TRBD1 as D (5 bases). The V gene lost 4 bases and the J gene lost 1 base, with 17 bases spanning the gap. This CDR3 has 16 amino acids. Per the germline V gene, CDR1 is SGHTA and CDR2 is FQGNSA. This chain's CDR3 is CASSSGPGGRSYEQYF. CDR3 in DNA: TGTGCCAGCAGCTCAGGGCCCGGTGGGCGGTCCTACGAGCAGTACTTC.

This clonotype was counted many times. The V gene is TRBV12-3 or TRBV12-4, the J gene TRBJ1-2; no reliable D call. V lost 3 bases, J lost 4 bases, and 12 bases lay in between. The CDR3 totals 14 residues. The CDR3 is CASSLLRSSYGYTF. DNA for the CDR3: TGTGCCAGCAGTTTGCTCCGCAGCTCCTATGGCTACACCTTC.

The V and J genes are TRBV6-5 and TRBJ2-2; 9 nucleotides line up with TRBD2. The CDR3 length is 16 residues. After removal of 4 bases from V and 8 bases from J, the junction contained 11 bases not matched to a gene. The V gene's germline CDR1 is MNHEY and CDR2 SVGAGI. The CDR3 region is CASSSNEAGGAGELFF. The CDR3, as DNA: TGTGCCAGCAGTTCCAACGAGGCGGGGGGGGCTGGGGAGCTGTTTTTT.

This clonotype has just a few counts. The chain combines TRBV5-1 with TRBJ1-2, with a possible D match to TRBD1 (5 bases). CDR1 is SGHRS, CDR2 YFSETQ, per germline. The CDR3 consists of 13 residues. V lost 4 bases and J lost 1, with 8 bases in between. CDR3 coding DNA: TGCGCCAGCAGCGGGGGAGTTAACTATGGCTACACCTTC. Translating gives CASSGGVNYGYTF.

In its sample, this clonotype was seen a few times. J is TRBJ1-2 and V is TRBV7-9, with D maybe TRBD1 (5 bases). CDR1 and CDR2 from the germline V gene are SEHNR and FQNEAQ (reference sequence). There are 15 residues in the CDR3. The V end was cut by 4 bases, the J end by 8 bases, with 20 bases between. The chain's CDR3 is CASSSMDTSVPGYTF. DNA for the CDR3: TGTGCCAGCAGCTCCATGGACACGTCCGTTCCGGGCTACACCTTC.

This clonotype has only a few counts. The CDR3 protein is CASSERTGELFF. The CDR3 bases are TGCGCCAGCAGTGAACGAACAGGGGAGCTGTTTTTT. V and J are TRBV10-2 and TRBJ2-2, with D unresolved. CDR3 size: 12 residues. From germline, CDR1 is WSHSY and CDR2 SAAADI. Trimming cost V 3 bases and J 8 bases, with 7 bases left between them.

The chain employs TRBV29-1 and TRBJ2-5, with no clear D. There are 15 residues in the CDR3. V was pared by 3 bases and J by 1 base, with 15 bases between. Per the germline V gene, CDR1 is SQVTM and CDR2 is ANQGSEA. CDR3 in DNA: TGCAGCGTTGATATCTTCGGCGGAGTCCAAGAGACCCAGTACTTC. This codes for CSVDIFGGVQETQYF.

The rearrangement links TRBV5-6 to TRBJ2-1; D is unresolved. The CDR3 is 14 amino acids. The germline CDR1 and CDR2 sequences are SGHDT and YYEEEE. Between the trimmed V and J ends, which lost 3 bases and 4 bases, there was a span of 11 bases. The CDR3 here is CASSSRGRYNEQFF. The CDR3 DNA is TGTGCCAGCAGCTCACGTGGACGGTACAATGAGCAGTTCTTC.

CDR3 protein: CASSYSTQQGGTEAFF. The CDR3 DNA reads TGTGCCAGCAGTTACTCGACTCAGCAGGGGGGGACTGAAGCTTTCTTT. The chain uses TRBV6-5 and TRBJ1-1; 7 bases match TRBD1. The J segment lost 5 bases and the V segment lost 0 bases, leaving 9 bases of the junction unmatched. The CDR3 is 16 residues long. Germline V gene lookup returns CDR1 MNHEY and CDR2 SVGAGI.

The V gene is TRBV4-1, the J gene TRBJ2-1, with 9 bases lining up with TRBD1. The CDR3 length is 16 residues. The germline V gene encodes CDR1 MGHRA and CDR2 YSYEKL. V was clipped by 2 bases and J by 0 bases; unmatched bases: 2. The CDR3 protein is CASSQHRGLSYNEQFF. The DNA for the CDR3 is TGCGCCAGCAGCCAACACAGGGGGCTCTCCTACAATGAGCAGTTCTTC.

V and J are TRBV12-3 or TRBV12-4 and TRBJ1-5; 9 nucleotides line up with TRBD1. Losses at the gene ends were 6 bases for V and 3 bases for J; bases not matched to a gene: 6. The CDR3 has 15 amino acids. This CDR3 is CASRVTGGINQPQHF. CDR3 nucleotide sequence: TGTGCCAGCAGGGTGACAGGGGGAATCAATCAGCCCCAGCATTTT.